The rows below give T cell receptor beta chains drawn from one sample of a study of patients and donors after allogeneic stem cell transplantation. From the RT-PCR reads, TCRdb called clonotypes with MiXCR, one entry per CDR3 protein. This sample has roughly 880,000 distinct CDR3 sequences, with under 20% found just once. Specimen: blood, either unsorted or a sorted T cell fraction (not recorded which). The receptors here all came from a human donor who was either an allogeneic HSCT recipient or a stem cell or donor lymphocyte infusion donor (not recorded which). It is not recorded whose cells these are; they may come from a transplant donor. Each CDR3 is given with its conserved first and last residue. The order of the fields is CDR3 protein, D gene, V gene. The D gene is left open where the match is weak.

CSATGTGFYEQYF	TRBD1	TRBV20-1
CASTGQGYQPQHF	TRBD1	TRBV2
CSASPAAVRRQETQYF	NA	TRBV20-1
CASGEGDSYEQYF	NA	TRBV19
CASSLPQRQGGQPQHF	TRBD1	TRBV12-3/TRBV12-4
CASSVSTGHYNEQFF	NA	TRBV9
CASSVGGGRYYGYTF	NA	TRBV9
CASSLKGAGAGELFF	NA	TRBV7-2
CSADRGFGYTF	NA	TRBV20-1
CATRRESRNNEAFF	NA	TRBV15
CASSYPRQGPTNYGYTF	TRBD1	TRBV6-5
CASSLAAGTGNEQFF	TRBD2	TRBV7-3
CAWSEDRGREKLFF	TRBD1	TRBV30
CASSLDLVGGNQPQHF	NA	TRBV7-2
CASRPIGDGSYEQYF	NA	TRBV4-1
CASSFRSTQNSYEQYF	NA	TRBV6-2/TRBV6-3
CSVYAGAYEQYF	TRBD2	TRBV29-1
CASNLGTGLDTQYF	TRBD1	TRBV25-1
CASSLQINTEAFF	NA	TRBV12-3/TRBV12-4
CASSLGRMNTEAFF	NA	TRBV7-2